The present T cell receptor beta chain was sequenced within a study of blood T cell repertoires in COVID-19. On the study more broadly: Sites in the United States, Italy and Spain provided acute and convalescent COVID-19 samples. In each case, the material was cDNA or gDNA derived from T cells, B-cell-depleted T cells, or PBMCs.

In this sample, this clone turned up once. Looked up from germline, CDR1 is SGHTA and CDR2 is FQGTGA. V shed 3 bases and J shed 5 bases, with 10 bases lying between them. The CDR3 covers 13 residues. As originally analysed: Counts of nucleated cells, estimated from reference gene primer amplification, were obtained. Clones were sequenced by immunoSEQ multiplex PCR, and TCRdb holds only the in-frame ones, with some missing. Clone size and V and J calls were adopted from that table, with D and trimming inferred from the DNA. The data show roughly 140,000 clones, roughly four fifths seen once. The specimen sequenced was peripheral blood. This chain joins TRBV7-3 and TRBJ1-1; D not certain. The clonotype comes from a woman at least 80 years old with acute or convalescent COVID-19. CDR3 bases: TGTGCCAGCAGCTTGGCGGGGTTGACTGAAGCTTTCTTT. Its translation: CASSLAGLTEAFF.